The next 18 T cell receptor beta chains were all read from a single sample in a study (dated by TCRdb to 2013 to 2016). The library was built by means of 5' RACE. Sequencing instrument: Illumina MiSeq. In TCRdb, the public reads were trimmed at Q25 with fastp and aligned with MiXCR, with productive beta chains retained. Rows with a matching CDR3 protein are joined into one entry that keeps the most common DNA and genes. In all, the sample holds tens of thousands of distinct CDR3 sequences, and 25% to 35% of those were seen once. Roughly 2% of the sample lies in the top ten. The sample was naive CD4+ T cells sorted from blood. In the paper's terms, the cell subset or site label means: naive CD4+ T cells, CD4+CD45RA+CD25-. All receptors come from a female donor with breast cancer.

This chain connects TRBV25-1 to TRBJ2-1; 8 nucleotides line up with TRBD2. The CDR3 contains 21 residues. V lost 1 base and J lost 3; bases outside the gene matches: 20. Germline CDR1 and CDR2: MGHDK and SYGVNS. Here the CDR3 reads CASSELTSPSGTRAFYNEQFF. The CDR3 coding sequence is TGTGCCAGCAGTGAATTAACTTCCCCTTCTGGGACTAGAGCCTTCTACAATGAGCAGTTCTTC.

The J gene is TRBJ2-1, the V gene TRBV4-1, with D perhaps TRBD2 (5 bases). The germline gives CDR1 MGHRA, CDR2 YSYEKL. V dropped 4 bases and J dropped 11 bases, with 18 bases sitting between them. This CDR3 comprises 14 residues. The chain's CDR3 is CASSRTLASEQQFF. The CDR3 DNA follows: TGCGCCAGCAGCCGTACGTTAGCGAGCGAGCAGCAGTTCTTC.

This clonotype ranks as medium-sized. CDR3 sequence reads: CSAGTSGLTEQYF. As DNA, the CDR3 is TGCAGTGCTGGGACTAGCGGTCTTACCGAGCAGTACTTC. The chain is built from TRBV20-1 and TRBJ2-7, with 11 bases identical to TRBD2. Germline V gives CDR1 DFQATT, CDR2 SNEGSKA (reference sequence). After removal of 5 bases from V and 6 bases from J, the junction contained 6 bases not matched to a gene. The CDR3 length is 13 residues.

J is TRBJ1-4 and V is TRBV15, with D uncertain. Germline V gene lookup returns CDR1 LNHNV and CDR2 YYDKDF (reference sequence). This CDR3 has 14 residues. The V gene lost 7 bases and the J gene lost 6 bases, with 15 bases spanning the gap. The CDR3 nucleotides are TGTGCCACCAAAATGAATCCAGAGCATGAAAAACTGTTTTTT. This encodes CATKMNPEHEKLFF.

This clonotype was observed a few times. The chain combines TRBV5-1 with TRBJ1-6; 9 bases fit TRBD1. Germline CDR1 and CDR2: SGHRS and YFSETQ. The CDR3 runs 14 residues. Unmatched junction bases numbered 3, after V lost 4 bases and J lost 7 bases. CDR3 in DNA: TGCGCCAGCAGCCCAACAGGGGGCAATTCACCCCTCCACTTT. Translating gives CASSPTGGNSPLHF.

This clonotype came up a few times. The chain has TRBV6-5 and TRBJ2-7; no definite D call. The CDR3 length is 13 residues. From germline, CDR1 is MNHEY and CDR2 SVGAGI. V lost 5 bases and J 4 bases, leaving 12 bases between the germline ends. The CDR3 DNA reads TGTGCCAGCAGTCGACGGTACGATTACGAGCAGTACTTC. Translated: CASSRRYDYEQYF.

This clonotype was recorded a few times. The chain uses TRBV5-5 and TRBJ2-1, with 8 bases matching TRBD2. The germline gives CDR1 SGHKS, CDR2 YYEKEE (reference sequence). V dropped 2 bases and J dropped 6; count of bases not matched to a gene: 7. This CDR3 comprises 15 residues. CDR3 DNA: TGTGCCAGCAGCTTATTTAGCGGGGATTTCAATGAGCAGTTCTTC. Its translation is CASSLFSGDFNEQFF.

A word on this clonotype: One base away lies a much larger clone, so this may be a sequencing read error. The CDR3 carries no conserved terminal phenylalanine or tryptophan, so it likely arises from a read error. The rearrangement uses TRBV6-1 and TRBJ2-7; no clear D gene. Germline V gives CDR1 MNHNS, CDR2 SASEGT. This CDR3 spans 10 amino acids. Deletions cut 6 bases from V and 5 bases from J, with 5 bases between. CDR3 bases: TGTGCCAGCAGGTACGACGAGCAGTACCTC. Its translation is CASRYDEQYL.

The chain couples TRBV4-1 to TRBJ2-2, with D perhaps matching TRBD1 or TRBD2 (5 bases each). Germline lookup yields CDR1 MGHRA and CDR2 YSYEKL. Trimming left V 3 bases short and J 7 bases short, with 9 bases between. There are 13 residues in the CDR3. CDR3 coding DNA: TGCGCCAGCAGCCAGGCAGGGAGCGGGGAGCTGTTTTTT. It is translated as CASSQAGSGELFF.

The rearrangement joins TRBV12-3 or TRBV12-4 to TRBJ1-4; D not resolved. CDR3 size: 15 residues. V lost 8 bases, J lost 5 bases, and 18 bases lay in between. The chain's CDR3 is CASESGGRKNEKLFF. CDR3 nucleotides: TGTGCCAGCGAGTCAGGTGGTAGGAAGAATGAAAAACTGTTTTTT.

The chain uses TRBV20-1 and TRBJ2-5; 8 nucleotides line up with TRBD2. The CDR3 contains 17 residues. The J segment lost 0 bases and the V segment lost 2 bases, leaving 11 bases of the junction unmatched. CDR1 is DFQATT and CDR2 is SNEGSKA in the germline V gene (reference sequence). CDR3 DNA: TGCAGTGCTAGATCGAGCTTAGCGGGGACGTACCAAGAGACCCAGTACTTC. Translation: CSARSSLAGTYQETQYF.

The chain links TRBV20-1 to TRBJ2-3; D is uncertain. Germline CDR1 and CDR2: DFQATT and SNEGSKA (reference sequence). V dropped 6 bases and J dropped 2 bases, with 15 bases sitting between them. The CDR3 has 14 amino acids. The CDR3, as DNA: TGCAGTGCCACGCGACCTTCTGCCACAGATACGCAGTATTTT. It encodes CSATRPSATDTQYF.

This clonotype has a count of ten or more. CDR3 coding DNA: TGCGCCAGCAGCGGGGACGGATTGAACACTGAAGCTTTCTTT. Amino acid sequence: CASSGDGLNTEAFF. The V and J genes are TRBV5-1 and TRBJ1-1; perhaps TRBD1 as D (5 bases). Looked up from germline, CDR1 is SGHRS and CDR2 is YFSETQ. V gave up 4 bases and J gave up 0 bases, with 10 bases separating them. This CDR3 region has 14 residues.

The chain links TRBV2 to TRBJ2-3; 8 nucleotides line up with TRBD1. The CDR3 is 13 residues long. Germline V gene data show CDR1 as SNHLY and CDR2 as FYNNEI. The ends lost 4 bases at V and 5 bases at J; junction bases unmatched: 2. The CDR3: CASSGQGQDTQYF. In DNA, the CDR3 is TGTGCCAGCAGTGGACAGGGGCAAGATACGCAGTATTTT.

In its sample, this clonotype was seen a few times. The J gene is TRBJ2-1, the V gene TRBV7-9, with D perhaps matching TRBD2 (7 bases). The CDR3 extends over 12 amino acids. V lost 5 bases, J lost 10 bases, and 12 bases lay in between. Per the germline V gene, CDR1 is SEHNR and CDR2 is FQNEAQ (reference sequence). CDR3 DNA: TGTGCCAGCAGCCCTACGGGGGGCGAGCAGTTCTTC. Its protein product is CASSPTGGEQFF.

By sample share, this clonotype is medium-sized. The chain uses TRBV5-1 and TRBJ1-1; 7 bases agree with TRBD1. From germline, CDR1 is SGHRS and CDR2 YFSETQ. V was clipped by 0 bases and J by 0 bases; unmatched bases: 5. This CDR3 contains 16 residues. This CDR3 reads CASSLDPGQLNTEAFF. The DNA for the CDR3 is TGCGCCAGCAGCTTGGATCCGGGACAGCTGAACACTGAAGCTTTCTTT.

V gene TRBV20-1 combines with J gene TRBJ2-7; 9 bases line up with TRBD1. The CDR3 has 16 residues. With V trimmed by 4 bases and J by 4 bases, 14 bases remained unmatched. Germline CDR1 reads DFQATT; CDR2 reads SNEGSKA (reference sequence). Here the CDR3 reads CSAKPLDRGSPYEQYF. CDR3 DNA sequence: TGCAGTGCTAAACCACTAGACAGGGGGTCCCCTTACGAGCAGTACTTC.

In its sample, this clonotype was seen a few times. This rearrangement joins TRBV4-2 to TRBJ2-7; tentative D call: TRBD2 (5 bases). Trimming removed 0 bases at V and 5 bases at J, with 8 bases between. Looked up from germline, CDR1 is LGHNA and CDR2 is YNFKEQ. The CDR3 loop spans 13 amino acids. CDR3 loop: CASSQDLRDEQYF. CDR3 nucleotides: TGTGCCAGCAGCCAAGATCTGAGGGACGAGCAGTACTTC.